This T cell receptor beta chain emerged from a study of technical replicates of blood from a few donors. The repertoire was sequenced with immunoSEQ multiplex PCR; TCRdb's copy has only in-frame clones and lacks some. The sample contains about 83,000 clones, roughly 94% of which appear only once. Germline CDR1 MGHDK, CDR2 SYGVNS. The CDR3 consists of 16 residues. V trimming: 3 bases; J trimming: 4 bases; junction bases outside the gene matches: 8. The material sequenced was T cells isolated from PBMCs. The chain recombines TRBV25-1 with TRBJ2-7; TRBD1 matches at 11 bases. The TCR was taken from a human donor in good health. Written as DNA, the CDR3 is TGTGCCAGCAGTGATACAACCGGGACAGGGGGTTACGAGCAGTACTTC. Encoded protein: CASSDTTGTGGYEQYF.